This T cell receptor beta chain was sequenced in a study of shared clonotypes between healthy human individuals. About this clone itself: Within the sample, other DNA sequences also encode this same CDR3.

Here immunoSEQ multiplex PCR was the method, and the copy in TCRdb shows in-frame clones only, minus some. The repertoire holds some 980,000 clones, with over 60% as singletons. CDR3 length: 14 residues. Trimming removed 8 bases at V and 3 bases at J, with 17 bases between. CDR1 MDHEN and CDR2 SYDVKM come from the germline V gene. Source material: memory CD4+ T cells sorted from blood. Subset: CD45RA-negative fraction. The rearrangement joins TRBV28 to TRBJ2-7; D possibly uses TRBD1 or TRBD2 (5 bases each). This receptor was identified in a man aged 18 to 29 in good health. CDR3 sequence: CASSYGTGIYEQYF. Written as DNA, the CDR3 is TGTGCCAGCTCCTACGGGACGGGTATCTACGAGCAGTACTTC.